The next 7 T cell receptor beta chains were all read from a single sample in a study of shared clonotypes between healthy human individuals (dated by TCRdb to 2018 to 2020). Library preparation employed the immunoSEQ multiplex PCR assay. The source is immuneACCESS, and TCRdb retained only in-frame sequences with V and J called. Part of the clones is not carried over; for the studies checked, unresolved V genes explain less than half of this, and the remainder is unexplained. In all, the sample holds under 650,000 clones, and approximately 95% of those were seen once. The ten largest clones add up to 0.06% of the sample. The specimen was naive CD4+ T cells sorted from blood. The sample's cell subset or site label is to be understood as: CD45RA+ positively selected. The receptor set was obtained from a young woman in good health.

V gene TRBV14 combines with J gene TRBJ1-1; D is ambiguous. V lost 4 bases and J 0 bases, leaving 12 bases between the germline ends. The CDR3 sequence is 15 residues long. Per germline, CDR1 SGHDN and CDR2 FVKESK. The CDR3 spells CASSPIKGMNTEAFF. CDR3 nucleotide sequence: TGTGCCAGCAGCCCAATAAAGGGAATGAACACTGAAGCTTTCTTT.

The chain uses TRBV5-1 and TRBJ2-7; D is possibly TRBD2 (6 bases). The CDR3 totals 14 residues. The V end lost 0 bases, the J end lost 1 base, and 8 bases lay between the germline ends. Germline V gene sequence: CDR1 SGHRS, CDR2 YFSETQ. The CDR3 region is CASSLGLGSYEQYF. CDR3 nucleotide sequence: TGCGCCAGCAGCTTGGGACTAGGATCCTACGAGCAGTACTTC. Full variable domain (outside the CDR3, taken from reference TRBV5-1 and TRBJ2-7): KAGVTQTPRYLIKTRGQQVTLSCSPISGHRSVSWYQQTPGQGLQFLFEYFSETQRNKGNFPGRFSGRQFSNSRSEMNVSTLELGDSALYLCASSLGLGSYEQYFGPGTRLTVT.

The V gene is TRBV27, the J gene TRBJ2-3; 8 bases agree with TRBD2. CDR1 is MNHEY and CDR2 is SMNVEV in the germline V gene (reference sequence). The CDR3 is 16 amino acids. Trimming at V came to 5 bases and at J to 3 bases, leaving 10 bases not matched to a gene. CDR3 residues: CASSPPSGSSTDTQYF. The CDR3 coding sequence is TGTGCCAGCAGTCCGCCCAGCGGGAGTTCGACAGATACGCAGTATTTT.

This chain links TRBV29-1 with TRBJ1-2; D gene uncertain. The germline V gene encodes CDR1 SQVTM and CDR2 ANQGSEA. This CDR3 is 12 amino acids long. The CDR3 here is CRTGGDNYGYTF. The CDR3 nucleotides read TGCAGGACCGGCGGGGATAACTATGGCTACACCTTC. Full variable domain (remainder filled in from reference TRBV29-1 and TRBJ1-2): SAVISQKPSRDICQRGTSLTIQCQVDSQVTMMFWYRQQPGQSLTLIATANQGSEATYESGFVIDKFPISRPNLTFSTLTVSNMSPEDSSIYLCRTGGDNYGYTFGSGTRLTVV.

The V and J genes are TRBV6-6 and TRBJ2-7, with D perhaps matching TRBD1 or TRBD2 (6 bases each). The CDR3 totals 14 residues. Trimming removed 0 bases at V and 6 bases at J, with 12 bases between. CDR1 is MNHNY and CDR2 is SVGAGI in the germline V gene (reference sequence). The CDR3 coding sequence is TGTGCCAGCAGTTACTCGAGGGGGGAACGCGAGCAGTACTTC. It translates to CASSYSRGEREQYF.

The chain employs TRBV6-6 and TRBJ2-7; tentative D call: TRBD1 (5 bases). The germline gives CDR1 MNHNY, CDR2 SVGAGI (reference sequence). The V end was cut by 2 bases, the J end by 3 bases, with 14 bases between. This CDR3 has 15 residues. CDR3: CASSYIPDSRYEQYF. The CDR3 DNA follows: TGTGCCAGCAGTTACATTCCAGACAGCCGCTACGAGCAGTACTTC.

The rearrangement uses TRBV18 and TRBJ1-1; D not resolved. CDR3 length equals 13 residues. The V and J ends lost 3 bases and 11 bases respectively, with 16 bases between them. Germline V gives CDR1 KGHSH, CDR2 LQKENI. CDR3 DNA sequence: TGTGCCAGCTCACCCGGGTCCGGCGCGGAGGCTTTCTTT. It encodes CASSPGSGAEAFF.